One and the same sample provided the 28 T cell receptor beta chains below, sequenced in a study of TIL therapy for anti-PD-1-resistant metastatic lung cancer. This sample's time point: pre-treatment sample, taken before nivolumab and TIL therapy. This was the immunoSEQ v3 assay. The assay was immunoSEQ multiplex PCR, and TCRdb's table has in-frame clones only and misses some. The sample holds nearly 60,000 clones, roughly 80% seen once. Specimen: blood, collected at baseline. Receptor source: a person aged 25-80 years with non-small cell lung cancer.

This clone was counted a few times. This chain connects TRBV4-1 to TRBJ2-7, with 7 bases lining up with TRBD1. This CDR3 has 16 residues. Unmatched junction bases numbered 7, after V lost 2 bases and J lost 0 bases. From germline, CDR1 is MGHRA and CDR2 YSYEKL. The DNA of the CDR3 is TGCGCCAGCAGCCAACTTCCGGGACAGCTCTCCTACGAGCAGTACTTC. As protein: CASSQLPGQLSYEQYF.

V usage is TRBV14 and J usage is TRBJ2-7; TRBD2 matches at 9 bases. This CDR3 has 15 residues. The V segment lost 3 bases and the J segment 5 bases; nucleotides outside the gene matches: 8. Per germline, CDR1 SGHDN and CDR2 FVKESK. This chain's CDR3 is CASSQTSGGFHEQYF. The CDR3 DNA reads as TGTGCCAGCAGCCAGACTAGCGGCGGGTTCCACGAGCAGTACTTC.

CDR3 nucleotides: TGTGCCAGCAGCCAAGGGGGGGCCGGTGAGACCCAGTACTTC. Protein product: CASSQGGAGETQYF. The chain links TRBV4-2 to TRBJ2-5; D possibly matches TRBD1 or TRBD2 (6 bases each). Trimming left V 1 base short and J 5 bases short, with 11 bases between. CDR1 LGHNA and CDR2 YNFKEQ come from the germline V gene. This CDR3 region has 14 residues.

This clone has just a few counts. V usage is TRBV14 and J usage is TRBJ1-1, with unresolved D. V shed 1 base and J shed 0 bases, with 3 bases lying between them. There are 13 residues in the CDR3. Germline CDR1 is SGHDN and CDR2 is FVKESK. The CDR3 region is CASSQAVNTEAFF. DNA for the CDR3: TGTGCCAGCAGCCAAGCGGTGAACACTGAAGCTTTCTTT.

The rearrangement joins TRBV18 to TRBJ1-4; perhaps TRBD1 as D (5 bases). The CDR3 covers 15 residues. Germline V gene lookup returns CDR1 KGHSH and CDR2 LQKENI. The V gene lost 0 bases and the J gene lost 5 bases, with 10 bases spanning the gap. CDR3 protein: CASSPPARVNEKLFF. Written as DNA, the CDR3 is TGTGCCAGCTCACCACCGGCCAGGGTAAATGAAAAACTGTTTTTT.

This rearrangement joins TRBV6-5 to TRBJ2-7; TRBD2 agrees at 10 bases. Trimming removed 6 bases from V and 3 bases from J; junction bases left unmatched: 8. The germline CDR1 and CDR2 sequences are MNHEY and SVGAGI. The CDR3 covers 15 residues. The CDR3 sequence is CASSYSGGTRYEQYF. CDR3 nucleotides: TGTGCCAGCAGCTATAGCGGGGGGACTCGCTACGAGCAGTACTTC.

This clone was counted only a few times. V gene TRBV19 combines with J gene TRBJ2-3; D call uncertain. Per germline, CDR1 LNHDA and CDR2 SQIVND (reference sequence). The ends were cut back, 3 bases at V and 2 bases at J, with 12 bases in the middle. This CDR3 comprises 15 residues. The DNA for the CDR3 is TGTGCCAGTAGTATGACGGGCACTGTCACAGATACGCAGTATTTT. Protein product: CASSMTGTVTDTQYF.

The V call is TRBV7-3, the J call TRBJ2-7; 7 nucleotides align to TRBD2. CDR3 length: 16 amino acids. V was pared by 5 bases and J by 6 bases, with 16 bases of the junction left unmatched. CDR1 is SGHTA and CDR2 is FQGTGA in the germline V gene. The chain's CDR3 is CASSPQMGRALVEQYF. The CDR3 DNA sequence: TGTGCCAGCAGCCCCCAAATGGGGAGGGCCCTTGTCGAGCAGTACTTC.

The V call is TRBV9, the J call TRBJ2-3, with D possibly called TRBD1 or TRBD2 (6 bases each). CDR1 is SGDLS, CDR2 YYNGEE, per germline. The germline V and J ends were trimmed by 2 bases and 2 bases, with 9 bases remaining between them. This CDR3 contains 14 residues. Here the CDR3 reads CASSVGGNTDTQYF. The CDR3 coding sequence is TGTGCCAGCAGCGTGGGGGGCAACACAGATACGCAGTATTTT.

This sequence joins TRBV6-1 and TRBJ2-7, with 8 bases that match TRBD1. The CDR3 loop spans 14 amino acids. The J segment lost 4 bases and the V segment lost 8 bases, leaving 10 bases of the junction unmatched. The V gene's germline CDR1 is MNHNS and CDR2 SASEGT. CDR3 protein: CASVFRTGQYEQYF. The CDR3 DNA reads as TGTGCCAGCGTGTTTCGGACAGGGCAGTACGAGCAGTACTTC.

The V and J genes are TRBV7-2 and TRBJ1-2, with D perhaps TRBD1 (6 bases). V shed 3 bases and J shed 5 bases, with 13 bases lying between them. Per the germline V gene, CDR1 is SGHTA and CDR2 is FQGNSA. The CDR3 loop spans 14 amino acids. CDR3 nucleotides: TGTGCCAGCAGCTTGGCAGGGGTAACGTATGGCTACACCTTC. Translation: CASSLAGVTYGYTF.

CDR3 sequence reads: CASSEGRNWEGSTDTQYF. CDR3 DNA sequence: TGTGCCAGCAGCGAGGGGCGGAATTGGGAGGGGAGCACAGATACGCAGTATTTT. The V and J genes are TRBV9 and TRBJ2-3; 7 bases fit TRBD2. The junction had 13 bases not matched to a gene; V was cut back by 3 bases and J by 0 bases. This CDR3 region has 18 residues. Germline CDR1 SGDLS, CDR2 YYNGEE.

This CDR3 is CASSPQGFLDNEQFF. The CDR3 coding sequence is TGTGCCAGCAGTCCTCAGGGGTTCCTCGACAATGAGCAGTTCTTC. The gene calls are TRBV6-5 and TRBJ2-1; possibly TRBD1 for D (6 bases). CDR1 MNHEY and CDR2 SVGAGI come from the germline V gene. Trimming left V 5 bases short and J 5 bases short, with 16 bases between. This CDR3 is built from 15 residues.

The V call is TRBV7-2, the J call TRBJ2-2, with 8 bases matching TRBD2. The CDR3 extends over 15 amino acids. V shed 5 bases and J 1 base; nucleotides not matched to a gene: 3. Germline assignment: CDR1 SGHTA and CDR2 FQGNSA. In DNA, the CDR3 is TGTGCCAGCAGCCTACTAGCGGTGAACACCGGGGAGCTGTTTTTT. It encodes CASSLLAVNTGELFF. Complete variable domain (other parts from reference TRBV7-2 and TRBJ2-2): GAGVSQSPSNKVTEKGKDVELRCDPISGHTALYWYRQSLGQGLEFLIYFQGNSAPDKSGLPSDRFSAERTGGSVSTLTIQRTQQEDSAVYLCASSLLAVNTGELFFGEGSRLTVL.

J is TRBJ2-7 and V is TRBV18, with a possible D match to TRBD2 (6 bases). This CDR3 region has 15 residues. V gave up 5 bases and J gave up 3 bases, with 17 bases separating them. Per germline, CDR1 KGHSH and CDR2 LQKENI. The CDR3 nucleotides are TGTGCCAGCTCAGTAGGAGGGGCTAATTACTACGAGCAGTACTTC. Residues: CASSVGGANYYEQYF.

This chain uses TRBV9 with TRBJ2-2; unclear D gene. The CDR3 has 15 residues. Trimming removed 4 bases from V and 6 bases from J, with 16 bases in between. Germline assignment: CDR1 SGDLS and CDR2 YYNGEE. This CDR3 is CASSSPVIKSGELFF. CDR3 DNA sequence: TGTGCCAGCAGCTCTCCGGTCATTAAGTCCGGGGAGCTGTTTTTT.

The V call is TRBV6-4, the J call TRBJ2-6; D not resolved. The germline V and J ends were trimmed by 4 bases and 0 bases, with 13 bases remaining between them. This CDR3 comprises 17 residues. Germline V gene data show CDR1 as MRHNA and CDR2 as SNTAGT. In DNA, the CDR3 is TGTGCCAGCAGTGGCTCCACGAGGATCTCTGGGGCCAACGTCCTGACTTTC. Translation gives CASSGSTRISGANVLTF.

The genes are TRBV6-5 and TRBJ2-1, with 7 nucleotides matching TRBD2. The CDR3 is 13 residues long. Germline V gives CDR1 MNHEY, CDR2 SVGAGI. With V trimmed by 5 bases and J by 7 bases, 5 bases remained unmatched. The CDR3 here is CASSPTSPNEQFF. The CDR3 coding sequence is TGTGCCAGCAGTCCGACTAGCCCTAATGAGCAGTTCTTC.

The chain links TRBV7-2 to TRBJ2-7; 11 nucleotides align to TRBD2. J was trimmed by 4 bases and V by 3 bases; bases with no gene match: 5. The CDR3 runs to 15 residues. The germline V gene has CDR1 SGHTA and CDR2 FQGNSA. Written as DNA, the CDR3 is TGTGCCAGCAGCTTTTTTGGACTAGCGGGTTACGAGCAGTACTTC. Its translation is CASSFFGLAGYEQYF. The full variable domain, in which reference TRBV7-2 and TRBJ2-7 provide the parts outside the CDR3, is GAGVSQSPSNKVTEKGKDVELRCDPISGHTALYWYRQSLGQGLEFLIYFQGNSAPDKSGLPSDRFSAERTGGSVSTLTIQRTQQEDSAVYLCASSFFGLAGYEQYFGPGTRLTVT.

J is TRBJ1-2 and V is TRBV28; D is possibly TRBD1 (6 bases). The CDR3 runs 13 residues. Germline V CDR1 and CDR2: MDHEN, SYDVKM. With 1 base removed from V and 5 bases from J, the gap between germline ends came to 8 bases. CDR3 region: CASSLSGAYGYTF. CDR3 in DNA: TGTGCCAGCAGTTTATCAGGGGCGTATGGCTACACCTTC.

The J gene is TRBJ2-7, the V gene TRBV29-1; 8 nucleotides line up with TRBD2. Trimming at V came to 4 bases and at J to 3 bases, leaving 5 bases not matched to a gene. Looked up from germline, CDR1 is SQVTM and CDR2 is ANQGSEA. CDR3 size: 13 residues. CDR3 DNA: TGCAGCGTTGTCGCGGGAGGAAGCTACGAGCAGTACTTC. Protein: CSVVAGGSYEQYF.

The chain has TRBV30 and TRBJ2-3; perhaps TRBD2 as D (5 bases). In germline, CDR1 is GTSNPN, CDR2 SVGIG (reference sequence). This CDR3 region has 15 residues. The V end lost 0 bases, the J end lost 0 bases, and 10 bases lay between the germline ends. CDR3 loop: CAWSVRGSSTDTQYF. The CDR3 DNA reads TGTGCCTGGAGTGTACGCGGGTCCAGCACAGATACGCAGTATTTT.

The CDR3 DNA reads as TGTGCCAGCGAGAGGGACAGCAAATTATATGGCTACACCTTC. Amino acids: CASERDSKLYGYTF. The J gene is TRBJ1-2, the V gene TRBV2, with TRBD1 identical over 7 bases. In germline, CDR1 is SNHLY, CDR2 FYNNEI. The CDR3 loop spans 14 amino acids. The J segment lost 5 bases and the V segment lost 8 bases, leaving 11 bases of the junction unmatched.

The chain joins TRBV29-1 to TRBJ2-5, with unresolved D. Germline CDR1 and CDR2: SQVTM and ANQGSEA. The length of the CDR3 is 13 residues. Trimming cost V 0 bases and J 5 bases, with 10 bases left between them. CDR3 protein: CSVEDYDWETQYF. CDR3 DNA: TGCAGCGTTGAAGATTATGACTGGGAGACCCAGTACTTC.

This clone was detected only a few times. The chain has TRBV2 and TRBJ1-5, with D maybe TRBD1 (5 bases). The CDR3 extends over 15 amino acids. V gave up 3 bases and J gave up 1 base, with 10 bases separating them. Per the germline V gene, CDR1 is SNHLY and CDR2 is FYNNEI. The CDR3 nucleotides are TGTGCCAGCAGTGAGCCAGGGATGAGCAATCAGCCCCAGCATTTT. Protein: CASSEPGMSNQPQHF.

The rearrangement uses TRBV5-4 and TRBJ1-4; tentative D call: TRBD1 (5 bases). CDR3 length: 15 amino acids. The V gene lost 1 base and the J gene lost 0 bases, with 7 bases spanning the gap. Germline V gene sequence: CDR1 SGHNT, CDR2 YYREEE (reference sequence). The CDR3 is CASSLKGPTNEKLFF. For the CDR3, the DNA is TGTGCCAGCAGCTTGAAGGGACCAACTAATGAAAAACTGTTTTTT.

The genes are TRBV6-1 and TRBJ2-5; D is unresolved. Germline V CDR1 and CDR2: MNHNS, SASEGT. CDR3 size: 14 residues. V gave up 1 base and J gave up 4 bases, with 10 bases separating them. CDR3 DNA sequence: TGTGCCAGCAGTGAAGGACACTTCCCAGAGACCCAGTACTTC. Amino acid sequence: CASSEGHFPETQYF.

The chain joins TRBV6-6 to TRBJ1-5, with 8 bases matching TRBD1. V was pared by 6 bases and J by 4 bases, with 2 bases of the junction left unmatched. Germline CDR1 and CDR2: MNHNY and SVGAGI (reference sequence). The CDR3 is made up of 13 amino acids. The CDR3 protein is CASRQGANQPQHF. CDR3 coding DNA: TGTGCCAGCAGGCAGGGGGCGAATCAGCCCCAGCATTTT.